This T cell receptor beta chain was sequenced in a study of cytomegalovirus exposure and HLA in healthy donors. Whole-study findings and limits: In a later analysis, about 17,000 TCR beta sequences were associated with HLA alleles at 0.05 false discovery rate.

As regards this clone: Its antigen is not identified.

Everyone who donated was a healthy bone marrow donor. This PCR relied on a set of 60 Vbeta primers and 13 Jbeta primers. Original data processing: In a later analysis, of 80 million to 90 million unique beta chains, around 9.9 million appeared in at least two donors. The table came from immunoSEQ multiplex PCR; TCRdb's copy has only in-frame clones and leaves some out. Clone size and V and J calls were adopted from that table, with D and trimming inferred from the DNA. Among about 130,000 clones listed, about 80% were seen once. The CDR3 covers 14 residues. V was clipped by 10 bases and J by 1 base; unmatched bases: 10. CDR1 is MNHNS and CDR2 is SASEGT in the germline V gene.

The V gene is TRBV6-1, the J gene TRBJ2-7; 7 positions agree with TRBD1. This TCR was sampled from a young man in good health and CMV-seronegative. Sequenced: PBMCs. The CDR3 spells CATVRDRGSYEQYF. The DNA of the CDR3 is TGTGCCACGGTCCGGGACAGAGGATCCTACGAGCAGTACTTC.